Below, 20 T cell receptor beta chains from the same sample are listed, as sequenced in a study of cytomegalovirus exposure and HLA in healthy donors. The PCR had 60 Vbeta and 13 Jbeta primers. Here immunoSEQ multiplex PCR was the method, and the copy in TCRdb shows in-frame clones only, minus some. The table shows about 180,000 clones, with roughly 76% occurring only once. The sequenced material came from PBMCs. These receptors all stem from a woman between 18 and 29 years old in good health and CMV-seropositive.

V is TRBV6-5 and J is TRBJ2-2, with TRBD1 identical over 9 bases. The trim removed 7 bases at V and 1 base at J, leaving 4 bases unmatched. Germline assignment: CDR1 MNHEY and CDR2 SVGAGI. This CDR3 has 15 residues. The CDR3 DNA reads as TGTGCCAGCACCCCGGACAGGGGGAACACCGGGGAGCTGTTTTTT. This gives the protein CASTPDRGNTGELFF.

The table lists this clone with a few counts. This chain links TRBV7-3 with TRBJ2-5, with TRBD2 matching over 9 bases. The CDR3 sequence is 18 residues long. Germline V gene data show CDR1 as SGHTA and CDR2 as FQGTGA. J lost 4 bases, V lost 2 bases, and 14 bases had no gene match. CDR3 in DNA: TGTGCCAGCAGCTTACTTGGGAGCGGGGGGCCAGGTGGAGAGACCCAGTACTTC. Its protein is CASSLLGSGGPGGETQYF. Full variable domain (rest looked up from reference TRBV7-3 and TRBJ2-5): GAGVSQTPSNKVTEKGKYVELRCDPISGHTALYWYRQSLGQGPEFLIYFQGTGAADDSGLPNDRFFAVRPEGSVSTLKIQRTERGDSAVYLCASSLLGSGGPGGETQYFGPGTRLLVL.

This clone was observed a single time. The V and J genes are TRBV5-6 and TRBJ1-2; 7 bases are a match to TRBD1. Trimming took 1 base from V and 4 from J; bases not matched to a gene: 7. CDR1 and CDR2 from the germline V gene are SGHDT and YYEEEE. The CDR3 is 15 residues long. CDR3 residues: CASSLRGPMGYGYTF. For the CDR3, the DNA is TGTGCCAGCAGCTTGAGGGGGCCGATGGGCTATGGCTACACCTTC. The variable domain in full, completed from reference TRBV5-6 and TRBJ1-2, reads DAGVTQSPTHLIKTRGQQVTLRCSPKSGHDTVSWYQQALGQGPQFIFQYYEEEERQRGNFPDRFSGHQFPNYSSELNVNALLLGDSALYLCASSLRGPMGYGYTFGSGTRLTVV.

This chain connects TRBV5-1 to TRBJ1-6; D is possibly TRBD1 (5 bases). This CDR3 has 17 amino acids. The V end lost 0 bases, the J end lost 5 bases, and 15 bases lay between the germline ends. The germline gives CDR1 SGHRS, CDR2 YFSETQ. The DNA of the CDR3 is TGCGCCAGCAGCTTGGTGGAAGGGGCTGGGCATAATTCACCCCTCCACTTT. This codes for CASSLVEGAGHNSPLHF.

This clone came up a few times. The chain links TRBV2 to TRBJ2-7; D perhaps matches TRBD1 (6 bases). The CDR3 runs 15 residues. Between the trimmed V and J ends, which lost 2 bases and 4 bases, there was a span of 15 bases. CDR1 is SNHLY and CDR2 is FYNNEI in the germline V gene. CDR3 bases: TGTGCCAGCAGTGAATGGGGGCCCTCTTATTACGAGCAGTACTTC. Translated: CASSEWGPSYYEQYF.

The CDR3 is CASSFRTGQPLHF. CDR3 in DNA: TGTGCCAGCAGTTTTCGGACAGGGCAACCCCTCCACTTT. The V call is TRBV25-1, the J call TRBJ1-6, with 8 positions matching TRBD1. V trimming: 5 bases; J trimming: 12 bases; junction bases outside the gene matches: 6. The germline V gene has CDR1 MGHDK and CDR2 SYGVNS. The CDR3 loop spans 13 amino acids.

The genes are TRBV6-1 and TRBJ2-1; 9 bases match TRBD2. V was pared by 6 bases and J by 6 bases, with 9 bases of the junction left unmatched. Germline V gives CDR1 MNHNS, CDR2 SASEGT. The length of the CDR3 is 15 residues. The CDR3 region is CASSMTGGGVNEQFF. In DNA, the CDR3 is TGTGCCAGCAGCATGACTGGCGGGGGGGTCAATGAGCAGTTCTTC.

This clone was seen more than once but under ten times. V and J are TRBV7-2 and TRBJ2-7, with 7 bases that match TRBD1. This CDR3 has 15 residues. Germline trimming cut 5 bases from V and 2 bases from J; bases unmatched to any gene: 9. Germline V lookup: CDR1 SGHTA, CDR2 FQGNSA. Here the CDR3 reads CASSHGTAKTYEQYF. CDR3 nucleotides: TGTGCCAGCAGCCACGGGACAGCGAAGACCTACGAGCAGTACTTC.

This clone was seen a handful of times. The V gene is TRBV30, the J gene TRBJ2-5; 9 bases line up with TRBD1. From germline, CDR1 is GTSNPN and CDR2 SVGIG (reference sequence). The CDR3 loop spans 13 amino acids. The V gene end was trimmed by 4 bases and the J gene end by 5 bases; junction bases not matched to a gene: 5. The CDR3 nucleotides are TGTGCCTGGAACAGGGGGCTTGAGGAGACCCAGTACTTC. Translation gives CAWNRGLEETQYF.

This clone turned up a few times. J is TRBJ1-5 and V is TRBV7-6, with D hard to call. Trimming pared 7 bases from V and 5 bases from J, leaving 6 bases between. The length of the CDR3 is 11 residues. The germline V gene encodes CDR1 SGHVS and CDR2 FNYEAQ. The CDR3, as DNA: TGTGCCAGCAATCGGTATCAGCCCCAGCATTTT. Amino acids: CASNRYQPQHF.

This clone appeared a few times. V usage is TRBV18 and J usage is TRBJ1-1; the D gene is possibly TRBD1 (6 bases). The CDR3 extends over 15 amino acids. Germline-derived CDR1 and CDR2 are KGHSH and LQKENI. Trimming stripped 3 bases from V and 0 bases from J, with 11 bases between. The CDR3: CASSPPTGMNTEAFF. CDR3 bases: TGTGCCAGCTCACCTCCGACAGGTATGAACACTGAAGCTTTCTTT.

The chain carries TRBV19 and TRBJ1-5, with 7 bases fitting TRBD1. CDR1 is LNHDA, CDR2 SQIVND, per germline (reference sequence). The V and J ends lost 3 bases and 4 bases, in that order; junction bases with no gene match: 6. The CDR3 is made up of 15 amino acids. CDR3 nucleotide sequence: TGTGCCAGTAGTATTATGGTGACAGGGAATCAGCCCCAGCATTTT. Translation: CASSIMVTGNQPQHF.

The gene calls are TRBV27 and TRBJ2-5; 7 bases line up with TRBD1. The end of the DNA fits TRBJ2-7 better, so the J call may be wrong. The CDR3 runs to 12 residues. The germline CDR1 and CDR2 sequences are MNHEY and SMNVEV (reference sequence). CDR3 in DNA: TGTGCCGCCGGGACAGAGAACTACGAGCAGTACTTC. The encoded protein is CAAGTENYEQYF.

The V gene is TRBV7-2, the J gene TRBJ1-2, with a possible D match to TRBD1 (6 bases). V was shortened by 3 bases and J by 7 bases, with 18 bases between the two germline ends. Germline V gene lookup returns CDR1 SGHTA and CDR2 FQGNSA. The CDR3 is 15 amino acids. The CDR3 is CASSFFRGHPSGYTF. The CDR3 nucleotides are TGTGCCAGCAGCTTTTTTCGGGGACATCCATCTGGCTACACCTTC.

The rearrangement links TRBV30 to TRBJ1-2; unclear D gene. With 4 bases removed from V and 6 bases from J, the gap between germline ends came to 15 bases. CDR3 length: 13 amino acids. Germline V CDR1 and CDR2: GTSNPN, SVGIG (reference sequence). This chain's CDR3 is CAWNNALGHGYTF. The CDR3 DNA is TGTGCCTGGAACAACGCCCTGGGCCATGGCTACACCTTC.

The chain recombines TRBV7-6 with TRBJ2-7; 7 positions match TRBD1. CDR1 and CDR2 from the germline V gene are SGHVS and FNYEAQ. Trimming took 4 bases from V and 1 from J; bases not matched to a gene: 7. The CDR3 loop spans 15 amino acids. CDR3 in amino acids: CASSSSTGSSYEQYF. DNA for the CDR3: TGTGCCAGCAGCTCCTCGACAGGGTCATCCTACGAGCAGTACTTC.

The chain is built from TRBV7-9 and TRBJ2-7; 10 bases are shared with TRBD1. CDR3 length: 17 residues. J was trimmed by 6 bases and V by 5 bases; bases with no gene match: 16. CDR1 and CDR2 (germline): SEHNR, FQNEAQ (reference sequence). This CDR3 is CASSQGSGTGAVGEQYF. The CDR3 bases are TGTGCCAGCAGCCAAGGGTCCGGGACAGGGGCCGTGGGCGAGCAGTACTTC.

This chain uses TRBV27 with TRBJ1-5; the match to TRBD1 covers 12 bases. The V gene end was trimmed by 2 bases and the J gene end by 2 bases; junction bases not matched to a gene: 4. Germline assignment: CDR1 MNHEY and CDR2 SMNVEV (reference sequence). This CDR3 has 17 amino acids. For the CDR3, the DNA is TGTGCCAGCAGTTTAGGGACAGGGGGCGAGGGCAATCAGCCCCAGCATTTT. Residues: CASSLGTGGEGNQPQHF.

CDR3 residues: CASSLDSYYGYTF. DNA of the CDR3: TGTGCCAGCAGCTTGGACAGTTACTATGGCTACACCTTC. The rearrangement joins TRBV5-4 to TRBJ1-2, with D uncertain. With 0 bases removed from V and 3 bases from J, the gap between germline ends came to 6 bases. This CDR3 has 13 residues. Per the germline V gene, CDR1 is SGHNT and CDR2 is YYREEE (reference sequence).

The chain employs TRBV2 and TRBJ2-3; D is possibly TRBD2 (5 bases). The CDR3 sequence is 16 residues long. V lost 3 bases and J lost 0, with 13 bases in between. Germline lookup yields CDR1 SNHLY and CDR2 FYNNEI. The CDR3 protein is CASSDPIAGSTDTQYF. The CDR3 nucleotides are TGTGCCAGCAGTGATCCGATCGCGGGTAGCACAGATACGCAGTATTTT.